This entry lists 32 T cell receptor beta chains sequenced from one sample in a study of PD-1 blockade in mismatch repair-deficient tumors. Libraries were prepared by immunoSEQ multiplex PCR; TCRdb keeps only in-frame clonotypes and omits some of them. The repertoire holds about 68,000 clones, around four fifths seen once, with nearly 5.5% in the top ten. This specimen consisted of peripheral blood, obtained 2 weeks after starting pembrolizumab. The receptors were sampled from an adult with mismatch repair-deficient cancer.

The chain uses TRBV30 and TRBJ1-4; tentative D call: TRBD1 (5 bases). Trimming removed 2 bases at V and 8 bases at J, with 15 bases between. The V gene's germline CDR1 is GTSNPN and CDR2 SVGIG (reference sequence). The CDR3 covers 14 residues. The DNA for the CDR3 is TGTGCCTGGAGTTCAGGGCAAGTAGGCGAAAAACTGTTTTTT. This encodes CAWSSGQVGEKLFF.

CDR3 amino acids: CASSSSDYEQYF. In DNA form, the CDR3 reads TGTGCCAGCAGCTCCTCAGACTACGAGCAGTACTTC. The V gene is TRBV11-2, the J gene TRBJ2-7; D gene unclear. The CDR3 is 12 residues long. Trimming pared 4 bases from V and 3 bases from J, leaving 7 bases between. Germline V gene lookup returns CDR1 SGHAT and CDR2 FQNNGV.

The gene calls are TRBV7-9 and TRBJ2-3; D ambiguous. The CDR3 runs to 15 residues. V was clipped by 7 bases and J by 0 bases, with 14 bases between them. CDR1 is SEHNR, CDR2 FQNEAQ, per germline (reference sequence). The CDR3 sequence is CASTPSAKSTDTQYF. The CDR3 DNA reads as TGTGCCAGCACCCCGTCAGCTAAGAGCACAGATACGCAGTATTTT.

V and J are TRBV7-9 and TRBJ2-3; the D call may be TRBD1 or TRBD2 (5 bases each). Trimming removed 1 base from V and 3 bases from J, with 11 bases in between. Germline CDR1 SEHNR, CDR2 FQNEAQ (reference sequence). The CDR3 spans 15 residues. In nucleotides, the CDR3 is TGTGCCAGCAGCTTAGTGAACAGGAGGACAGATACGCAGTATTTT. This gives the protein CASSLVNRRTDTQYF.

V usage is TRBV30 and J usage is TRBJ1-3; D is possibly TRBD1 (6 bases). Per the germline V gene, CDR1 is GTSNPN and CDR2 is SVGIG (reference sequence). CDR3 size: 15 residues. Trimming removed 0 bases at V and 0 bases at J, with 9 bases between. The CDR3 is CAWSVSDSSGNTIYF. The CDR3 DNA follows: TGTGCCTGGAGTGTATCGGACAGCTCTGGAAACACCATATATTTT.

The chain recombines TRBV25-1 with TRBJ1-3; no definite D call. The germline V gene has CDR1 MGHDK and CDR2 SYGVNS. V was cut by 4 bases and J by 0 bases, with 7 bases left in between. This CDR3 has 14 residues. CDR3 loop: CASSAYPSGNTIYF. The CDR3 DNA reads as TGTGCCAGCAGTGCGTACCCCTCTGGAAACACCATATATTTT. The full variable domain, with the rest looked up from reference TRBV25-1 and TRBJ1-3, is EADIYQTPRYLVIGTGKKITLECSQTMGHDKMYWYQQDPGMELHLIHYSYGVNSTEKGDLSSESTVSRIRTEHFPLTLESARPSHTSQYLCASSAYPSGNTIYFGEGSWLTVV.

V and J are TRBV7-3 and TRBJ2-1; a weak D match, TRBD2 (7 bases). The V and J ends lost 1 base and 1 base respectively, with 14 bases between them. CDR1 and CDR2 (germline): SGHTA, FQGTGA. The CDR3 runs to 17 residues. The CDR3 protein is CASSLKGGSGSYNEQFF. The CDR3 nucleotides read TGTGCCAGCAGCTTAAAAGGGGGTAGCGGGTCCTACAATGAGCAGTTCTTC.

The J gene is TRBJ1-1, the V gene TRBV2; D remains unclear. This CDR3 has 14 residues. With 3 bases removed from V and 0 bases from J, the gap between germline ends came to 8 bases. Germline V gene lookup returns CDR1 SNHLY and CDR2 FYNNEI. The CDR3 DNA is TGTGCCAGCAGTGAGGGGAATTTGAACACTGAAGCTTTCTTT. The encoded protein is CASSEGNLNTEAFF. Looking up the rest from reference TRBV2 and TRBJ1-1 gives the full variable domain: EPEVTQTPSHQVTQMGQEVILRCVPISNHLYFYWYRQILGQKVEFLVSFYNNEISEKSEIFDDQFSVERPDGSNFTLKIRSTKLEDSAMYFCASSEGNLNTEAFFGQGTRLTVV.

This sequence joins TRBV27 and TRBJ1-5; 8 nucleotides line up with TRBD1. The J segment lost 6 bases and the V segment lost 6 bases, leaving 7 bases of the junction unmatched. This CDR3 region has 14 residues. In germline, CDR1 is MNHEY, CDR2 SMNVEV (reference sequence). The CDR3 DNA is TGTGCCAGCAGCCTGACAGGGGTAAGTCAGCCCCAGCATTTT. Its protein is CASSLTGVSQPQHF.

The genes are TRBV7-8 and TRBJ2-1; maybe TRBD2 (6 bases). The germline V gene has CDR1 SGHVS and CDR2 FQNEAQ. This CDR3 has 16 amino acids. With 5 bases removed from V and 0 bases from J, the gap between germline ends came to 14 bases. The CDR3 loop reads CASSLMGGSSYNEQFF. CDR3 sequence (DNA): TGTGCCAGCAGCCTTATGGGGGGAAGCTCCTACAATGAGCAGTTCTTC.

J is TRBJ2-3 and V is TRBV13; 7 bases match TRBD1. J gave up 2 bases and V 4 bases, and 3 bases lay outside the gene matches. The length of the CDR3 is 14 residues. The germline CDR1 and CDR2 sequences are PRHDT and FYEKMQ (reference sequence). The CDR3, as DNA: TGTGCCAGCAGCTCACAGGGGCCCACAGATACGCAGTATTTT. It specifies CASSSQGPTDTQYF.

This clone is a singleton in its sample. This chain links TRBV4-3 with TRBJ1-2; D is undetermined. Germline lookup yields CDR1 LGHNA and CDR2 YSLEER. The CDR3 runs 15 residues. The V end was cut by 1 base, the J end by 0 bases, with 9 bases between. CDR3 sequence reads: CASSQVGSTNYGYTF. As DNA, the CDR3 is TGCGCCAGCAGCCAAGTGGGCAGCACTAACTATGGCTACACCTTC.

This sequence joins TRBV7-2 and TRBJ2-7; D remains unclear. The CDR3 is 12 residues long. Per germline, CDR1 SGHTA and CDR2 FQGNSA. V was clipped by 2 bases and J by 4 bases, with 6 bases between them. Here the CDR3 reads CASSLSSYEQYF. In DNA, the CDR3 is TGTGCCAGCAGCTTATCCAGTTACGAGCAGTACTTC.

The chain links TRBV28 to TRBJ2-2, with TRBD2 matching over 7 bases. Trimming at V came to 5 bases and at J to 5 bases, leaving 8 bases not matched to a gene. The CDR3 has 15 residues. Germline V gene data show CDR1 as MDHEN and CDR2 as SYDVKM. The CDR3 here is CASSPLERDTGELFF. The CDR3 nucleotides are TGTGCCAGCAGTCCCTTGGAGCGGGATACCGGGGAGCTGTTTTTT.

The J gene is TRBJ2-1, the V gene TRBV4-1; 9 positions agree with TRBD2. This CDR3 has 16 residues. Trimming took 0 bases from V and 6 from J; bases not matched to a gene: 6. Germline loops: CDR1 MGHRA, CDR2 YSYEKL. The chain's CDR3 is CASSQDLAGVFNEQFF. DNA for the CDR3: TGCGCCAGCAGCCAAGATTTAGCGGGAGTATTCAATGAGCAGTTCTTC.

This clone appeared a single time. The V call is TRBV5-6, the J call TRBJ2-1; TRBD2 might be the D (5 bases). Germline V gene sequence: CDR1 SGHDT, CDR2 YYEEEE. CDR3 size: 18 residues. V dropped 3 bases and J dropped 0 bases, with 19 bases sitting between them. CDR3 protein: CASSSPSSGTDSYNEQFF. In DNA, the CDR3 is TGTGCCAGCAGCTCCCCCTCGAGCGGCACGGACTCCTACAATGAGCAGTTCTTC.

The chain joins TRBV28 to TRBJ1-5; no clear D. Trimming cost V 2 bases and J 7 bases, with 9 bases left between them. This CDR3 spans 13 amino acids. CDR1 and CDR2 from the germline V gene are MDHEN and SYDVKM. DNA for the CDR3: TGTGCCAGCAGTTTACCCCCAGCCCAGCCCCAGCATTTT. Translating it yields CASSLPPAQPQHF.

The J gene is TRBJ2-7, the V gene TRBV6-1, with TRBD1 matching 7 bases. Trimming at V came to 5 bases and at J to 4 bases, leaving 5 bases not matched to a gene. This CDR3 is 13 amino acids long. Germline assignment: CDR1 MNHNS and CDR2 SASEGT. DNA of the CDR3: TGTGCCAGCAGTCCCGGGACAGCATACGAGCAGTACTTC. This translates into CASSPGTAYEQYF.

V and J are TRBV6-4 and TRBJ1-4; 9 bases map to TRBD1. Germline V gene lookup returns CDR1 MRHNA and CDR2 SNTAGT. The J segment lost 8 bases and the V segment lost 6 bases, leaving 10 bases of the junction unmatched. The CDR3 runs 15 residues. The CDR3 sequence is CASSTRDRVKEKLFF. The CDR3 DNA follows: TGTGCCAGCAGCACCCGGGACAGGGTTAAGGAAAAACTGTTTTTT.

This chain joins TRBV7-6 and TRBJ2-1, with 8 bases aligning to TRBD2. J gave up 0 bases and V 5 bases, and 6 bases lay outside the gene matches. The CDR3 is 16 amino acids. Germline V gene lookup returns CDR1 SGHVS and CDR2 FNYEAQ. CDR3 protein: CASSDTSGYSYNEQFF. The CDR3 DNA sequence: TGTGCCAGCAGCGACACTAGCGGTTACTCCTACAATGAGCAGTTCTTC.

This clone was counted once. This chain uses TRBV5-4 with TRBJ2-7; D is perhaps TRBD1 (6 bases). The V end was cut by 5 bases, the J end by 0 bases, with 15 bases between. In germline, CDR1 is SGHNT, CDR2 YYREEE (reference sequence). This CDR3 has 15 residues. CDR3 sequence: CASRNGQSPSYEQYF. The CDR3, as DNA: TGTGCCAGCAGAAACGGACAGTCCCCCTCCTACGAGCAGTACTTC.

The chain uses TRBV6-1 and TRBJ2-5, with D possibly TRBD2 on 6 matching bases. Per the germline V gene, CDR1 is MNHNS and CDR2 is SASEGT. The V end was cut by 5 bases, the J end by 2 bases, with 12 bases between. There are 14 residues in the CDR3. The CDR3 sequence: CASSSTGTQETQYF. The DNA of the CDR3 is TGTGCCAGCAGTTCAACCGGGACTCAAGAGACCCAGTACTTC.

The table lists this clone with many counts. The CDR3 DNA is TGTGCCACCAGCAGTGGCTCCGCGGGACCCTACGAGCAGTACTTC. Translation: CATSSGSAGPYEQYF. V is TRBV15 and J is TRBJ2-7; possibly TRBD2 for D (6 bases). Looked up from germline, CDR1 is LNHNV and CDR2 is YYDKDF (reference sequence). V was cut by 3 bases and J by 2 bases, with 14 bases left in between. The CDR3 is 15 residues long.

This chain links TRBV12-5 with TRBJ2-3, with D perhaps TRBD1 (6 bases). This CDR3 is built from 14 residues. The germline gives CDR1 LGHNT, CDR2 FRNRAP. Trimming took off 1 base at V and 4 bases at J, with 9 bases between the two ends. CDR3 DNA sequence: TGTGCTAGTGGTTTGGGACAGGTGGCAGATACGCAGTATTTT. Protein sequence: CASGLGQVADTQYF.

The rearrangement links TRBV11-3 to TRBJ2-2, with 7 positions matching TRBD2. V lost 7 bases, J lost 2 bases, and 7 bases stayed unmatched. The CDR3 spans 15 residues. Germline V gives CDR1 SGHNT, CDR2 YENEEA. The DNA for the CDR3 is TGTGCCAGCACCTGGCCAGCGGGAAACACCGGGGAGCTGTTTTTT. Translating gives CASTWPAGNTGELFF.

This chain uses TRBV29-1 with TRBJ2-5; D not resolved. V was trimmed by 3 bases and J by 5 bases, leaving 19 bases between them. The CDR3 has 15 residues. CDR1 SQVTM and CDR2 ANQGSEA come from the germline V gene. The CDR3 region is CSVDNLGLTRETQYF. The CDR3, as DNA: TGCAGCGTTGATAATCTGGGCCTCACGCGGGAGACCCAGTACTTC.

The chain uses TRBV5-1 and TRBJ1-1; D not certain. The CDR3 sequence is 17 residues long. V dropped 0 bases and J dropped 2 bases, with 17 bases sitting between them. In germline, CDR1 is SGHRS, CDR2 YFSETQ. The CDR3 region has the DNA TGCGCCAGCAGCTTGGGGGCGGAGGCAGCGGGAAACACTGAAGCTTTCTTT. Translated: CASSLGAEAAGNTEAFF.

The chain uses TRBV7-9 and TRBJ2-1; D is perhaps TRBD1 (7 bases). This CDR3 spans 15 amino acids. The V gene lost 2 bases and the J gene lost 7 bases, with 15 bases spanning the gap. Germline loops: CDR1 SEHNR, CDR2 FQNEAQ (reference sequence). The CDR3 DNA is TGTGCCAGCAGCTTAAGGTCAGGGGGGAAAAATGAGCAGTTCTTC. This encodes CASSLRSGGKNEQFF.

This chain joins TRBV19 and TRBJ2-7; 11 bases line up with TRBD2. Germline V gene sequence: CDR1 LNHDA, CDR2 SQIVND (reference sequence). Trimming removed 8 bases from V and 5 bases from J; junction bases left unmatched: 8. CDR3 length: 14 amino acids. The CDR3, as DNA: TGTGCCAGTGGGCTAGCGGGAGGTCTCCACGAGCAGTACTTC. Translated, it gives CASGLAGGLHEQYF.

In nucleotides, the CDR3 is TGTGCCACCAGCAGAGGGGAACTAGCGGGAGCGGAAGAGCAGTACTTC. Residues: CATSRGELAGAEEQYF. This chain connects TRBV15 to TRBJ2-7; TRBD2 matches 11 bases. Per germline, CDR1 LNHNV and CDR2 YYDKDF (reference sequence). The CDR3 is 16 amino acids. The V and J ends lost 1 base and 7 bases, in that order; junction bases with no gene match: 9.

V is TRBV9 and J is TRBJ2-7; D call uncertain. CDR1 SGDLS and CDR2 YYNGEE come from the germline V gene. The V end was cut by 5 bases, the J end by 6 bases, with 18 bases between. The CDR3 has 14 amino acids. This CDR3 reads CASSPSLGSGEQYF. The CDR3 nucleotides are TGTGCCAGCAGTCCCTCATTGGGTTCAGGCGAGCAGTACTTC.

This clone has a single count. The chain is built from TRBV5-1 and TRBJ2-2; 7 positions match TRBD2. Germline lookup yields CDR1 SGHRS and CDR2 YFSETQ. Trimming took 6 bases from V and 0 from J; bases not matched to a gene: 11. This CDR3 spans 17 amino acids. In DNA, the CDR3 is TGCGCCAGCACTCGATCTGGAGCGGGAACGAACACCGGGGAGCTGTTTTTT. Translating it yields CASTRSGAGTNTGELFF.